This T cell receptor (beta chain) was sequenced in a study of PD-1 blockade in classical Hodgkin lymphoma. Findings of the study overall: Repertoires differed for reasons still undefined, possibly disease activity or prior therapy. While CD8+ TCR diversity did not rise significantly by C4D1, CD4+ TCR diversity did.

After autologous stem cell transplantation all patients relapsed, and prior brentuximab vedotin exposure differed between cohorts. Profiled with immunoSEQ multiplex PCR; TCRdb holds only in-frame clones, not every one. The sample gives 89,000 or so clones, about 93% of which show up once; approximately 2.5% is in the top ten. Comment on this clone: Its antigen remains unidentified.

CDR1 is SQVTM, CDR2 ANQGSEA, per germline. This CDR3 contains 11 residues. V lost 8 bases, J lost 3 bases, and 8 bases lay in between. This chain joins TRBV29-1 and TRBJ1-3; no clear D gene. This TCR was recovered from a human donor with classical Hodgkin lymphoma. Sequenced here: peripheral blood mononuclear cells (PBMCs), sampled before the second cycle of nivolumab. The CDR3: CSSSNGNTIYF. In nucleotides, the CDR3 is TGCAGCTCGAGCAATGGAAACACCATATATTTT.